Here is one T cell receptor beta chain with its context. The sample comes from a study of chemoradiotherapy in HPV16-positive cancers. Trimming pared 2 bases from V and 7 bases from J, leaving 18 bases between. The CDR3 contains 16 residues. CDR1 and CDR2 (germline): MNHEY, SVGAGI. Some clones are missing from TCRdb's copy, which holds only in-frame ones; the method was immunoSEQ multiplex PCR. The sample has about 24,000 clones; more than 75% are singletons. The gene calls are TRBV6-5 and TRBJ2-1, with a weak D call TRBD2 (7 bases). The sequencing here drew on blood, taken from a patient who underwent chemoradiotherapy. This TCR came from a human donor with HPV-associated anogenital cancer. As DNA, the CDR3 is TGTGCCAGCAGTTACCGAAGGGGGGGATATGAAAATGAGCAGTTCTTC. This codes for CASSYRRGGYENEQFF.